This TCR beta chain was recovered during a study of blood T cell repertoires in COVID-19. Study background: Acute and convalescent COVID-19 samples came from the United States, Italy and Spain. T cells, B-cell-depleted T cells, or PBMCs supplied cDNA or gDNA.

The CDR3 is 16 amino acids. V was clipped by 6 bases and J by 7 bases; unmatched bases: 12. Germline V gene data show CDR1 as MNHEY and CDR2 as SMNVEV (reference sequence). Authors' data handling: Quantification of nucleated cells was approximated via reference gene primer amplification. Some clones are missing from TCRdb's copy, which holds only in-frame ones; the method was immunoSEQ multiplex PCR. That table furnishes V, J and clone size, whereas the DNA furnished D and trimming. This sample has about 150,000 clones, with about 85% found just once. This TCR was recovered from a woman aged 40-49 years with active or convalescent COVID-19. The V call is TRBV27, the J call TRBJ1-2; 12 bases line up with TRBD1. Sequencing was done on a sample of peripheral blood. CDR3 residues: CASSGTGGGIGSGYTF. CDR3 nucleotides: TGTGCCAGCAGCGGGACAGGGGGCGGAATTGGGAGTGGCTACACCTTC.